A selection of T cell receptor beta chains follows, all from one sample in a study of T cells after yellow fever vaccination. Each CDR3 protein gets one entry after TCRdb re-called the 5' RACE reads with MiXCR. The sample consists of 340,000 or so distinct CDR3 sequences, 9.5% to 15% of them appearing once. This specimen consisted of CD4+ T cells sorted from PBMCs, obtained 15 days after the yellow fever booster vaccination. The receptor set was obtained from a man aged 18 to 35 who received the YFV17D yellow fever vaccine. The CDR3 runs from the conserved cysteine through the conserved F or W. A D gene is named only where the DNA matches it firmly. Expanded clones get a size class; other rows say once, few or many, or leave the size out.

v_gene	abundance	j_gene	d_gene	CDR3nt	CDR3aa
TRBV6-2/TRBV6-3	few	TRBJ2-3	TRBD1	TGTGCCAGCAGTAGCCGGGACAGGGGGCGCGGCACAGATACGCAGTATTTT	CASSSRDRGRGTDTQYF
TRBV3-1	many	TRBJ2-1	NA	TGTGCCAGCAGCCAGGGCCAGGGTTCAGGGTTCTTC	CASSQGQGSGFF
TRBV20-1	few	TRBJ2-3	NA	TGCAGTGCTAGAGATCGTACAGATACGCAGTATTTT	CSARDRTDTQYF
TRBV11-3	few	TRBJ2-2	TRBD1	TGTGCCAGCAGCACCGGACAGGGAAGGAACACCGGGGAGCTGTTTTTT	CASSTGQGRNTGELFF
TRBV20-1	NA	TRBJ2-5	NA	TGCAGTGCTAGAGATGAGACTAAGTTAGGGACCCAGTACTTC	CSARDETKLGTQYF
TRBV3-1	NA	TRBJ2-5	TRBD1	TGTGCCAGCAGCCAAGTCACAGGGGTTGTAGAGACCCAGTACTTC	CASSQVTGVVETQYF
TRBV7-3	few	TRBJ2-2	TRBD1	TGTGCCAGCAGCGATGACAGGGGTGGCGGGGAGCTGTTTTTT	CASSDDRGGGELFF
TRBV4-3	few	TRBJ2-7	TRBD2	TGCGCCAGCAGCCGTAGCGGGGGGGCCCCCTACGAGCAGTACTTC	CASSRSGGAPYEQYF
TRBV15	many	TRBJ2-3	TRBD2	TGTGCCACCAGCAGAGAGAGCGGGGGGGCCATGGATACGCAGTATTTT	CATSRESGGAMDTQYF
TRBV10-3	NA	TRBJ2-5	NA	TGTGCCATCAGTGGTGCGGGCCCTAGACCGGAGACCCAGTACTTC	CAISGAGPRPETQYF
TRBV11-2	NA	TRBJ2-4	NA	TGTGCCAGCAGCTTCTCCCTGGAAGCCAAAAACATTCAGTACTTC	CASSFSLEAKNIQYF
TRBV10-3	NA	TRBJ1-2	NA	TGTGCCATCAGTGGGTGGCAGGGTACGAACTATGGCTACACCTTC	CAISGWQGTNYGYTF
TRBV21-1	few	TRBJ1-1	NA	TGTGCCAGCAGCCTCCGCGGGACAGGGGCGATGAACACTGAAGCTTTCTTT	CASSLRGTGAMNTEAFF
TRBV6-5	NA	TRBJ1-5	NA	TGTGCCAGCAGAAAAGACGGTGGGGGTGAAGGATTGGATCAGCCCCAGCATTTT	CASRKDGGGEGLDQPQHF
TRBV15	NA	TRBJ2-5	NA	TGTGCCACCAGGGGGGTTTGGTCGAACCAAGAGACCCAGTACTTC	CATRGVWSNQETQYF
TRBV4-3	few	TRBJ1-6	NA	TGCGCCAGCAGCCAAGGAGAGTCTTCACCCCTCCACTTT	CASSQGESSPLHF
TRBV2	NA	TRBJ1-5	TRBD1	TGTGCCAGCGCCGATACAGGGGTTCAGCCCCAGCATTTT	CASADTGVQPQHF
TRBV7-2	few	TRBJ2-7	NA	TGTGCCAGCAGCTCCGGGACTGGGATGACCTACGAGCAGTACTTC	CASSSGTGMTYEQYF
TRBV3-1	NA	TRBJ2-7	NA	TGTGCCAGCAGCCAAGTTGGCCTTGGCCCCGAGCAGTACTTC	CASSQVGLGPEQYF
TRBV6-5	few	TRBJ1-2	NA	TGTGCCAGCTCACTCGACTTCCTGAACTATGGCTACACCTTC	CASSLDFLNYGYTF
TRBV6-2/TRBV6-3	NA	TRBJ2-5	TRBD2	TGTGCCAGCAGTTACGGGCGGGGGTCCCAAGAGACCCAGTACTTC	CASSYGRGSQETQYF
TRBV6-2/TRBV6-3	few	TRBJ1-2	NA	TGTGCCAGCAGAACGACGGGCTCTATCCTTAGGGGCTACACCTTC	CASRTTGSILRGYTF
TRBV20-1	NA	TRBJ1-2	TRBD1	TGCAGTGTTTCCGGACAGGGGGCTTTAGTTAACTATGGCTACACCTTC	CSVSGQGALVNYGYTF
TRBV4-3	many	TRBJ1-2	NA	TGCGCCAGCAGCCAAGGACCAGCGTCTAACTATGGCTACACCTTC	CASSQGPASNYGYTF
TRBV7-6	few	TRBJ1-6	TRBD1	TGTGCCAGCGGGAACAGGGGATTTTCACCCCTCCACTTT	CASGNRGFSPLHF
TRBV7-2	NA	TRBJ1-2	NA	TGTGCCAGCAGCTTAGAACAGGCTCTTGGCTACACCTTC	CASSLEQALGYTF
TRBV5-1	few	TRBJ2-1	NA	TGCGCCAGCGGGGGCGGAAGCTCCTACAATGAGCAGTTCTTC	CASGGGSSYNEQFF
TRBV6-6	NA	TRBJ1-1	NA	TGTGCCAGCAGTTACCGTGAAGCTTTCTTT	CASSYREAFF
TRBV11-2	NA	TRBJ2-4	NA	TGTGCCAGCAGCTCCACCAGGATATCGAGAAACATTCAGTACTTC	CASSSTRISRNIQYF
TRBV29-1	many	TRBJ2-4	NA	TGCAGCGTCGGGAATCTAGCCAAAAACATTCAGTACTTC	CSVGNLAKNIQYF
TRBV20-1	many	TRBJ2-7	NA	TGCAGTGCTACCGGGGCTTCCTCCTACGAGCAGTACTTC	CSATGASSYEQYF
TRBV5-5	few	TRBJ2-2	NA	TGTGCCAGCAGCTTCTGGCAGGGAGACACCGGGGAGCTGTTTTTT	CASSFWQGDTGELFF
TRBV11-3	NA	TRBJ1-1	TRBD1	TGTGCCAGCAGCTACGGGACAGGGGACGACACTGAAGCTTTCTTT	CASSYGTGDDTEAFF
TRBV20-1	few	TRBJ2-1	TRBD2	TGCAGTGCTACCGGGACTAGCGGGGGCGAGCAGTTCTTC	CSATGTSGGEQFF
TRBV10-3	NA	TRBJ1-6	NA	TGTGCCATCAACGAGCTTTCGGACTCCTATAATTCACCCCTCCACTTT	CAINELSDSYNSPLHF
TRBV4-3	few	TRBJ2-7	NA	TGCGCCAGCAGCCAAGAATACGGCTACGAGCAGTACTTC	CASSQEYGYEQYF
TRBV2	NA	TRBJ1-5	NA	TGTGCCAGCACCGACAGCCGCAAGGAGCCCCAGCATTTT	CASTDSRKEPQHF
TRBV7-9	few	TRBJ2-5	TRBD2	TGTGCCAGCAGCCGAGGAATATGGGACTATCAAGAGACCCAGTACTTC	CASSRGIWDYQETQYF
TRBV7-9	NA	TRBJ1-4	NA	TGTGCCAGCAGCCTCCTGGGGGGAACTAATGAAAAACTGTTTTTT	CASSLLGGTNEKLFF
TRBV20-1	few	TRBJ1-2	NA	TGCAGTGCTAGGGTTCGGGAAGGAGGCTATGGCTACACCTTC	CSARVREGGYGYTF
TRBV4-1	few	TRBJ2-7	NA	TGCGCCAGCAGCCAACCGGGACAAAAAGGGTTCCTCGAGCAGTACTTC	CASSQPGQKGFLEQYF
TRBV6-6	few	TRBJ1-4	NA	TGTGCCAGCAGGAATTATGCCAGTACTAATGAAAAACTGTTTTTT	CASRNYASTNEKLFF
TRBV6-5	NA	TRBJ1-1	NA	TGTGCCAGCAGTCCCCAGGTGGGGTACACTGAAGCTTTCTTT	CASSPQVGYTEAFF
TRBV5-6	NA	TRBJ2-1	NA	TGTGCCAGCAGCCCCCGGGCCTACCCCCACTACAATGAGCAGTTCTTC	CASSPRAYPHYNEQFF
TRBV2	NA	TRBJ2-5	NA	TGTGCCAGCCCGAGGGGGGGCGGAGAGACCCAGTACTTC	CASPRGGGETQYF
TRBV2	NA	TRBJ1-6	NA	TGTGCCAGCAGTGAGATCGGGATACCGATTTCACCCCTCCACTTT	CASSEIGIPISPLHF
TRBV18	NA	TRBJ1-5	NA	TGTGCCAGCTCACGTACGGAGAATCAGCCCCAGCATTTT	CASSRTENQPQHF
TRBV18	few	TRBJ2-5	NA	TGTGCCAGCTCACCAGGGACGAACCAAGAGACCCAGTACTTC	CASSPGTNQETQYF
TRBV7-6	NA	TRBJ2-1	TRBD2	TGTGCCAGCAGCTACGGGACTAGCGGGACCCCCTACAATGAGCAGTTCTTC	CASSYGTSGTPYNEQFF
TRBV5-4	few	TRBJ2-3	NA	TGTGCCAGCAGCACTTCACCCCTTTCAGGCTTTTCTAGCACAGATACGCAGTATTTT	CASSTSPLSGFSSTDTQYF
TRBV5-1	NA	TRBJ1-5	TRBD1	TGCGCCAGCAGCTTGTTGGGACAGCAAAATCAGCCCCAGCATTTT	CASSLLGQQNQPQHF
TRBV20-1	NA	TRBJ1-2	NA	TGCAGCAGCACGGGGGGTAAGGGCCTCTATGGCTACACCTTC	CSSTGGKGLYGYTF